The 28 T cell receptor beta chains below were found in one sample sequenced in a study of blood T cell repertoires in COVID-19. Measured with immunoSEQ multiplex PCR; TCRdb has only the in-frame clones, and not every one. The sample yields 25,000 to 35,000 clones, 85% to 90% seen once. Sequencing input: peripheral blood. These receptors were taken from a man in his 70s with active COVID-19.

The chain employs TRBV29-1 and TRBJ1-1; D uncertain. CDR1 and CDR2 from the germline V gene are SQVTM and ANQGSEA. The V end lost 3 bases, the J end lost 2 bases, and 4 bases lay between the germline ends. The length of the CDR3 is 11 residues. CDR3 in DNA: TGCAGCGTTGAGGCAAACACTGAAGCTTTCTTT. Translation gives CSVEANTEAFF.

The V and J genes are TRBV5-6 and TRBJ2-2; no clear D. CDR3 length: 16 amino acids. Between the trimmed V and J ends, which lost 0 bases and 4 bases, there was a span of 13 bases. In germline, CDR1 is SGHDT, CDR2 YYEEEE. In DNA, the CDR3 is TGTGCCAGCAGCTTGGTGGCCAGACGAGGCACCGGGGAGCTGTTTTTT. It yields the protein CASSLVARRGTGELFF.

V gene TRBV6-4 combines with J gene TRBJ1-6, with 7 bases fitting TRBD1. Germline loops: CDR1 MRHNA, CDR2 SNTAGT. CDR3 length: 14 amino acids. Germline trimming cut 3 bases from V and 6 bases from J; bases unmatched to any gene: 2. CDR3 bases: TGTGCCAGCAGTGAAGGGACAGCTAATTCACCCCTCCACTTT. Translating it yields CASSEGTANSPLHF.

This clone is medium-sized by share. The gene calls are TRBV28 and TRBJ2-3; TRBD2 aligns across 8 bases. The CDR3 loop spans 15 amino acids. The junction had 6 bases not matched to a gene; V was cut back by 5 bases and J by 2 bases. Germline V gene lookup returns CDR1 MDHEN and CDR2 SYDVKM. CDR3 loop: CASSPRGGHTDTQYF. The CDR3 DNA is TGTGCCAGCAGTCCTCGGGGGGGCCACACAGATACGCAGTATTTT.

The chain carries TRBV20-1 and TRBJ1-2, with 7 bases fitting TRBD1. The length of the CDR3 is 14 residues. CDR1 and CDR2 from the germline V gene are DFQATT and SNEGSKA (reference sequence). J was trimmed by 6 bases and V by 6 bases; bases with no gene match: 13. CDR3: CSASPGQTLNGYTF. CDR3 in DNA: TGCAGTGCCAGTCCGGGACAGACTCTAAATGGCTACACCTTC.

The chain couples TRBV30 to TRBJ2-7; 7 positions agree with TRBD1. J lost 5 bases, V lost 3 bases, and 4 bases had no gene match. Per germline, CDR1 GTSNPN and CDR2 SVGIG (reference sequence). CDR3 size: 12 residues. The CDR3 DNA reads TGTGCCTGGAGAGGGGGCGGCGACGAGCAGTACTTC. Its protein product is CAWRGGGDEQYF.

The genes are TRBV5-4 and TRBJ2-5; 7 bases fit TRBD1. CDR3 length: 13 residues. J lost 2 bases, V lost 4 bases, and 2 bases had no gene match. Germline values: CDR1 SGHNT, CDR2 YYREEE (reference sequence). As DNA, the CDR3 is TGTGCCAGCAGCGGACAGGAACAAGAGACCCAGTACTTC. Translated, it gives CASSGQEQETQYF.

The J gene is TRBJ1-4, the V gene TRBV2; TRBD1 matches 8 bases. This CDR3 has 15 residues. V lost 5 bases, J lost 1 base, and 3 bases stayed unmatched. Germline CDR1 is SNHLY and CDR2 is FYNNEI. DNA of the CDR3: TGTGCCAGCAGTCAACAGGGGGGAACTAATGAAAAACTGTTTTTT. Translated, it gives CASSQQGGTNEKLFF.

This sequence joins TRBV9 and TRBJ2-5, with D tentatively TRBD2 (7 bases). Trimming cost V 5 bases and J 3 bases, with 17 bases left between them. Germline V CDR1 and CDR2: SGDLS, YYNGEE. The CDR3 contains 15 residues. The CDR3 DNA follows: TGTGCCAGCAGTCCCGGGGGCGGGGGAAAAGAGACCCAGTACTTC. Protein product: CASSPGGGGKETQYF.

J is TRBJ1-6 and V is TRBV28; D gene ambiguous. The CDR3 totals 14 residues. Trimming shortened V by 8 bases and J by 15 bases, and 23 bases separated the two germline ends. Looked up from germline, CDR1 is MDHEN and CDR2 is SYDVKM. CDR3 residues: CASAEGATKDLLHF. In DNA, the CDR3 is TGTGCCAGCGCCGAGGGAGCCACCAAGGATCTCCTCCACTTT.

This chain connects TRBV20-1 to TRBJ1-1; D is perhaps TRBD1 (6 bases). Germline V gene data show CDR1 as DFQATT and CDR2 as SNEGSKA (reference sequence). The CDR3 is 13 residues long. V was cut by 3 bases and J by 4 bases, with 12 bases left in between. DNA for the CDR3: TGCAGTGCTAGTCGGGGGGCGCGCACTGAAGCTTTCTTT. Its protein is CSASRGARTEAFF.

The chain links TRBV29-1 to TRBJ1-5, with D tentatively TRBD1 (5 bases). The V gene lost 0 bases and the J gene lost 5 bases, with 8 bases spanning the gap. Germline CDR1 SQVTM, CDR2 ANQGSEA. CDR3 length: 13 residues. The CDR3 sequence: CSVEEGVDQPQHF. The CDR3, as DNA: TGCAGCGTTGAAGAAGGGGTGGATCAGCCCCAGCATTTT. Based on the CDR3 plus reference TRBV29-1 and TRBJ1-5, the full variable domain is SAVISQKPSRDICQRGTSLTIQCQVDSQVTMMFWYRQQPGQSLTLIATANQGSEATYESGFVIDKFPISRPNLTFSTLTVSNMSPEDSSIYLCSVEEGVDQPQHFGDGTRLSIL.

The chain employs TRBV18 and TRBJ2-7; D might be TRBD1 (6 bases). In germline, CDR1 is KGHSH, CDR2 LQKENI. V dropped 3 bases and J dropped 0 bases, with 18 bases sitting between them. The CDR3 has 17 residues. This chain's CDR3 is CASSPLVRQAISYEQYF. The CDR3 nucleotides read TGTGCCAGCTCACCCCTAGTTCGACAGGCGATCTCCTACGAGCAGTACTTC.

The rearrangement uses TRBV29-1 and TRBJ2-5; 9 nucleotides align to TRBD2. This CDR3 spans 15 amino acids. Germline trimming cut 6 bases from V and 8 bases from J; bases unmatched to any gene: 16. Germline V gives CDR1 SQVTM, CDR2 ANQGSEA. The CDR3 bases are TGCAGCGTCCCAGGGGGGCTAGCGGGGACCCTAACCCAGTACTTC. Encoded protein: CSVPGGLAGTLTQYF.

The CDR3 protein is CASRITTGDNSPLHF. The CDR3 coding sequence is TGTGCCAGCAGGATCACGACAGGGGATAATTCACCCCTCCACTTT. The chain joins TRBV6-5 to TRBJ1-6, with TRBD1 matching over 8 bases. Germline CDR1 is MNHEY and CDR2 is SVGAGI. V was pared by 6 bases and J by 5 bases, with 6 bases of the junction left unmatched. This CDR3 has 15 amino acids.

This chain links TRBV7-3 with TRBJ2-1; TRBD1 matches at 9 bases. The CDR3 sequence is 15 residues long. The germline V gene encodes CDR1 SGHTA and CDR2 FQGTGA. The V and J ends lost 4 bases and 6 bases, in that order; junction bases with no gene match: 7. The CDR3 DNA reads TGTGCCAGCAGCTGGGGACAGGGTTTCGGCAATGAGCAGTTCTTC. Translation gives CASSWGQGFGNEQFF.

The rearrangement links TRBV3-1 (or the pseudogene TRBV3-2) to TRBJ2-3; tentatively, D is TRBD1 (6 bases). Germline assignment: CDR1 LGHDT and CDR2 YNNKEL (reference sequence). V was pared by 5 bases and J by 6 bases, with 15 bases between. This CDR3 comprises 14 residues. In DNA form, the CDR3 reads TGTGCCAGCAGCGCTACAGGGCTTATCGATACGCAGTATTTT. It specifies CASSATGLIDTQYF.

This chain joins TRBV2 and TRBJ2-1, with D possibly being TRBD2 (6 bases). Germline CDR1 is SNHLY and CDR2 is FYNNEI. There are 15 residues in the CDR3. V lost 1 base, J lost 3 bases, and 10 bases lay in between. Here the CDR3 DNA reads TGTGCCAGCAGTGAAGGGACTAACATCTACAATGAGCAGTTCTTC. The encoded protein is CASSEGTNIYNEQFF.

This sequence joins TRBV6-2 or TRBV6-3 and TRBJ2-3; 9 bases line up with TRBD2. V was clipped by 2 bases and J by 1 base; unmatched bases: 10. Per the germline V gene, CDR1 is MNHEY and CDR2 is SVGEGT. The CDR3 runs 18 residues. The CDR3 loop is CASSYKRGAPSRTDTQYF. The CDR3 bases are TGTGCCAGCAGTTACAAGCGGGGGGCCCCTTCCCGCACAGATACGCAGTATTTT.

The chain is built from TRBV4-2 and TRBJ2-7, with 10 positions matching TRBD2. Germline CDR1 and CDR2: LGHNA and YNFKEQ. J lost 4 bases, V lost 4 bases, and 4 bases had no gene match. CDR3 length: 14 amino acids. The CDR3 protein is CASSLAGGSYEQYF. CDR3 DNA sequence: TGTGCCAGCAGCCTAGCGGGGGGTTCATACGAGCAGTACTTC.

The J gene is TRBJ2-1, the V gene TRBV6-2 or TRBV6-3, with 8 bases matching TRBD1. Per the germline V gene, CDR1 is MNHEY and CDR2 is SVGEGT. V trimming: 4 bases; J trimming: 9 bases; junction bases outside the gene matches: 11. The CDR3 extends over 15 amino acids. CDR3 loop: CASSSWTGTLGEQFF. For the CDR3, the DNA is TGTGCCAGCAGTTCGTGGACAGGGACCTTGGGTGAGCAGTTCTTC.

CDR3 amino acids: CASSENWGGYGYTF. The CDR3 region has the DNA TGTGCCAGCAGTGAAAATTGGGGAGGCTATGGCTACACCTTC. This sequence joins TRBV2 and TRBJ1-2, with D hard to call. The CDR3 has 14 amino acids. CDR1 is SNHLY, CDR2 FYNNEI, per germline. V was trimmed by 2 bases and J by 4 bases, leaving 11 bases between them.

CDR3 bases: TGTGCCAGCAGACCGGGACAGTATGATTCACCCCTCCACTTT. Protein product: CASRPGQYDSPLHF. The chain recombines TRBV27 with TRBJ1-6, with 7 positions matching TRBD1. CDR1 is MNHEY, CDR2 SMNVEV, per germline (reference sequence). The CDR3 is 14 residues long. The junction had 7 bases not matched to a gene; V was cut back by 6 bases and J by 8 bases.

The genes are TRBV7-3 and TRBJ2-1, with 12 bases matching TRBD1. The CDR3 extends over 15 amino acids. Germline lookup yields CDR1 SGHTA and CDR2 FQGTGA. Trimming removed 6 bases from V and 8 bases from J; junction bases left unmatched: 8. Here the CDR3 reads CASSRAGTGGYEQFF. The DNA of the CDR3 is TGTGCCAGCAGTAGGGCCGGGACAGGGGGCTATGAGCAGTTCTTC.

The V and J genes are TRBV18 and TRBJ2-7; 8 nucleotides line up with TRBD1. Germline CDR1 KGHSH, CDR2 LQKENI. This CDR3 region has 16 residues. Trimming took 1 base from V and 6 from J; bases not matched to a gene: 11. CDR3 amino acids: CASSPLTGQGGGEQYF. The CDR3 nucleotides read TGTGCCAGCTCACCACTCACCGGACAGGGTGGGGGCGAGCAGTACTTC.

J is TRBJ2-1 and V is TRBV4-3, with 9 bases matching TRBD2. Germline CDR1 reads LGHNA; CDR2 reads YSLEER. J lost 6 bases, V lost 3 bases, and 12 bases had no gene match. The CDR3 length is 17 residues. DNA of the CDR3: TGCGCCAGCAGCCATGGCCCTGGGCGGGGGGGCGCCAATGAGCAGTTCTTC. Its translation is CASSHGPGRGGANEQFF.

The CDR3 loop is CASRTDSSNQPQHF. CDR3 bases: TGTGCCAGCCGAACCGACAGTTCCAATCAGCCCCAGCATTTT. The chain employs TRBV2 and TRBJ1-5, with a tentative D call TRBD1 (5 bases). The V gene lost 8 bases and the J gene lost 3 bases, with 14 bases spanning the gap. Germline V gives CDR1 SNHLY, CDR2 FYNNEI. The CDR3 has 14 amino acids.

This chain links TRBV6-5 with TRBJ1-6; perhaps TRBD1 as D (5 bases). Germline V CDR1 and CDR2: MNHEY, SVGAGI. CDR3 length: 15 residues. With 5 bases removed from V and 0 bases from J, the gap between germline ends came to 8 bases. The chain's CDR3 is CASSQGSSYNSPLHF. In nucleotides, the CDR3 is TGTGCCAGCAGTCAGGGTAGCTCCTATAATTCACCCCTCCACTTT.